The 24 T cell receptor beta chains presented below share a single source sample, sequenced in a study of shared clonotypes between healthy human individuals. Method: immunoSEQ multiplex PCR; TCRdb's copy keeps in-frame clones and lacks some. This sample has more than 2,000,000 clones; more than 80% occur once, and the top ten carry about 0.37%. The source material was naive CD4+ T cells from PBMCs. Described subset: CD45RA+ positively selected. The receptor set was obtained from a man in his late teens or twenties in good health. Some clones in this sample may be carry-over from other donors' samples.

The rearrangement joins TRBV19 to TRBJ1-1; maybe TRBD1 (5 bases). Germline V gene lookup returns CDR1 LNHDA and CDR2 SQIVND (reference sequence). The CDR3 length is 14 residues. V was clipped by 6 bases and J by 7 bases, with 18 bases between them. CDR3 in amino acids: CASSGRSGLGEAFF. CDR3 sequence (DNA): TGTGCCAGTAGCGGCCGATCGGGACTTGGTGAAGCTTTCTTT.

This clone was seen just once. V usage is TRBV5-1 and J usage is TRBJ2-1; TRBD2 aligns across 8 bases. Germline V CDR1 and CDR2: SGHRS, YFSETQ. The trim removed 6 bases at V and 0 bases at J, leaving 8 bases unmatched. This CDR3 is built from 16 residues. The CDR3 here is CASNPLAGPSYNEQFF. CDR3 nucleotide sequence: TGCGCCAGCAACCCATTAGCGGGACCCTCCTACAATGAGCAGTTCTTC.

This clone was detected a few times. The same CDR3 also results from other DNA sequences found in this sample. The chain joins TRBV5-1 to TRBJ2-2, with a tentative D call TRBD1 (6 bases). This CDR3 region has 16 residues. Germline V gene data show CDR1 as SGHRS and CDR2 as YFSETQ. V lost 0 bases to trimming and J lost 3 bases, with 12 bases between them. For the CDR3, the DNA is TGCGCCAGCAGCTTGGTTCCAGGGGTCGACACCGGGGAGCTGTTTTTT. It yields the protein CASSLVPGVDTGELFF.

The J gene is TRBJ2-2, the V gene TRBV4-2; 10 nucleotides line up with TRBD2. CDR3 length equals 17 residues. From germline, CDR1 is LGHNA and CDR2 YNFKEQ. Germline trimming cut 1 base from V and 4 bases from J; bases unmatched to any gene: 6. Here the CDR3 DNA reads TGTGCCAGCAGCCAAGGGCTAGCGGGAGATGGCACCGGGGAGCTGTTTTTT. It codes for CASSQGLAGDGTGELFF.

The rearrangement joins TRBV7-2 to TRBJ1-4; D not resolved. Trimming removed 3 bases from V and 7 bases from J, with 9 bases in between. This CDR3 spans 13 amino acids. In germline, CDR1 is SGHTA, CDR2 FQGNSA. In DNA, the CDR3 is TGTGCCAGCAGCTTTGGAGGGCGTGAAAAACTGTTTTTT. Translated: CASSFGGREKLFF.

This clone was observed a handful of times. The rearrangement uses TRBV7-2 and TRBJ1-5, with a possible D match to TRBD1 (6 bases). There are 14 residues in the CDR3. CDR1 SGHTA and CDR2 FQGNSA come from the germline V gene. V lost 5 bases and J 5 bases, leaving 13 bases between the germline ends. For the CDR3, the DNA is TGTGCCAGCAGCCAGTCGGGGGCGGATCAGCCCCAGCATTTT. Its translation is CASSQSGADQPQHF.

The CDR3 coding sequence is TGTGCCAGTAGCAAACTAGCGGGAGGCAATGAGCAGTTCTTC. It translates to CASSKLAGGNEQFF. The chain recombines TRBV19 with TRBJ2-1; TRBD2 matches 12 bases. The germline V gene has CDR1 LNHDA and CDR2 SQIVND (reference sequence). With 6 bases clipped from V and 6 bases from J, the junction kept 3 bases outside the gene matches. This CDR3 has 14 amino acids.

Note on this clone: Different DNA sequences within this sample yield the same CDR3. V and J are TRBV28 and TRBJ1-5; no definite D call. V lost 5 bases and J 6 bases, leaving 11 bases between the germline ends. Germline CDR1 and CDR2: MDHEN and SYDVKM. The CDR3 contains 13 residues. The CDR3 is CASSPPVGQPQHF. The CDR3 bases are TGTGCCAGCAGTCCACCGGTCGGTCAGCCCCAGCATTTT.

V usage is TRBV5-1 and J usage is TRBJ1-5; 12 bases map to TRBD1. There are 17 residues in the CDR3. Germline assignment: CDR1 SGHRS and CDR2 YFSETQ. V was pared by 2 bases and J by 0 bases, with 3 bases of the junction left unmatched. The CDR3 reads CASSLGTGGPSNQPQHF. DNA of the CDR3: TGCGCCAGCAGCTTAGGGACAGGGGGCCCTAGCAATCAGCCCCAGCATTTT.

This chain links TRBV7-6 with TRBJ2-3; D is unresolved. This CDR3 is 15 amino acids long. From germline, CDR1 is SGHVS and CDR2 FNYEAQ. V lost 4 bases and J 1 base, leaving 12 bases between the germline ends. The CDR3 here is CASSSGPARTDTQYF. CDR3 nucleotide sequence: TGTGCCAGCAGCTCCGGGCCGGCCCGCACAGATACGCAGTATTTT.

A single count supports this clone. The chain employs TRBV5-5 and TRBJ2-7; 9 bases are a match to TRBD1. Germline CDR1 and CDR2: SGHKS and YYEKEE (reference sequence). V was pared by 0 bases and J by 2 bases, with 6 bases of the junction left unmatched. This CDR3 is built from 16 residues. The CDR3 bases are TGTGCCAGCAGCTTGGCCCCCGGGACAGGGACCTACGAGCAGTACTTC. Amino acid sequence: CASSLAPGTGTYEQYF.

J is TRBJ2-3 and V is TRBV30; no clear D gene. Trimming pared 0 bases from V and 0 bases from J, leaving 10 bases between. Germline CDR1 is GTSNPN and CDR2 is SVGIG (reference sequence). The CDR3 is 15 residues long. Here the CDR3 reads CAWSVGLRSTDTQYF. DNA for the CDR3: TGTGCCTGGAGTGTAGGTTTGCGGAGCACAGATACGCAGTATTTT.

The rearrangement uses TRBV19 and TRBJ1-4; D gene ambiguous. The CDR3 extends over 14 amino acids. In germline, CDR1 is LNHDA, CDR2 SQIVND (reference sequence). V was cut by 5 bases and J by 3 bases, with 10 bases left in between. CDR3 in DNA: TGTGCCAGTAGTTTCGGAGGCCCTAATGAAAAACTGTTTTTT. This translates into CASSFGGPNEKLFF.

The chain is built from TRBV28 and TRBJ1-1; no reliable D call. The ends were cut back, 6 bases at V and 4 bases at J, with 15 bases in the middle. The CDR3 length is 14 residues. Germline CDR1 MDHEN, CDR2 SYDVKM. The CDR3 DNA follows: TGTGCCAGCAGGGCGTCACGGGGAGGCACTGAAGCTTTCTTT. This encodes CASRASRGGTEAFF.

The rearrangement joins TRBV7-2 to TRBJ1-4; D might be TRBD1 (5 bases). The CDR3 contains 12 residues. Germline values: CDR1 SGHTA, CDR2 FQGNSA. V was pared by 5 bases and J by 8 bases, with 9 bases between. The CDR3 DNA reads TGTGCCAGCAGCGCGCAGGGAGAAAAACTGTTTTTT. Translated: CASSAQGEKLFF.

The J gene is TRBJ2-3, the V gene TRBV9; 8 nucleotides align to TRBD2. The CDR3 is 19 residues long. Germline assignment: CDR1 SGDLS and CDR2 YYNGEE. Trimming took 0 bases from V and 3 from J; bases not matched to a gene: 15. The CDR3 here is CASSVGLAGGLTGTDTQYF. CDR3 nucleotides: TGTGCCAGCAGCGTAGGATTGGCGGGAGGCCTTACCGGAACAGATACGCAGTATTTT.

This rearrangement joins TRBV2 to TRBJ2-5, with D perhaps assigned TRBD1 or TRBD2 (5 bases each). Trimming removed 6 bases at V and 6 bases at J, with 23 bases between. This CDR3 has 16 amino acids. Germline CDR1 SNHLY, CDR2 FYNNEI. This CDR3 is CASRVPLRGIGKTQYF. DNA of the CDR3: TGTGCCAGCAGAGTACCATTGAGGGGTATTGGAAAGACCCAGTACTTC. Variable domain in full (rest from reference TRBV2 and TRBJ2-5): EPEVTQTPSHQVTQMGQEVILRCVPISNHLYFYWYRQILGQKVEFLVSFYNNEISEKSEIFDDQFSVERPDGSNFTLKIRSTKLEDSAMYFCASRVPLRGIGKTQYFGPGTRLLVL.

This clone showed up just once. J is TRBJ1-1 and V is TRBV7-9; D remains ambiguous. Germline values: CDR1 SEHNR, CDR2 FQNEAQ (reference sequence). With 2 bases removed from V and 4 bases from J, the gap between germline ends came to 20 bases. The CDR3 loop spans 17 amino acids. In nucleotides, the CDR3 is TGTGCCAGCAGCTTATCCCCCGGGAGGGTAGAAGGCACTGAAGCTTTCTTT. Amino acid sequence: CASSLSPGRVEGTEAFF.

The chain combines TRBV28 with TRBJ1-5, with 9 bases that match TRBD1. From germline, CDR1 is MDHEN and CDR2 SYDVKM. The CDR3 has 15 residues. Germline trimming cut 6 bases from V and 5 bases from J; bases unmatched to any gene: 8. As DNA, the CDR3 is TGTGCCAGCAGCTCGGGACAGGGTTACTATCAGCCCCAGCATTTT. The encoded protein is CASSSGQGYYQPQHF.

V gene TRBV6-1 combines with J gene TRBJ1-2; D uncertain. The CDR3 has 14 amino acids. The V gene's germline CDR1 is MNHNS and CDR2 SASEGT. Deletions cut 3 bases from V and 4 bases from J, with 12 bases between. In DNA form, the CDR3 reads TGTGCCAGCAGTGAGGTGGCAGGCAGCTATGGCTACACCTTC. Translation gives CASSEVAGSYGYTF.

The chain uses TRBV9 and TRBJ2-5, with 12 bases that match TRBD1. J was trimmed by 5 bases and V by 3 bases; bases with no gene match: 11. This CDR3 spans 17 amino acids. Germline V gives CDR1 SGDLS, CDR2 YYNGEE. In DNA, the CDR3 is TGTGCCAGCAGCGATCAATCCGGGACAGGGGGCTGGGAGACCCAGTACTTC. It translates to CASSDQSGTGGWETQYF.

V gene TRBV6-1 combines with J gene TRBJ2-2; no clear D gene. CDR1 and CDR2 from the germline V gene are MNHNS and SASEGT. Deletions cut 7 bases from V and 3 bases from J, with 6 bases between. The CDR3 is 12 residues long. The CDR3 DNA follows: TGTGCCAGCACCCAGCACACCGGGGAGCTGTTTTTT. It encodes CASTQHTGELFF.

The CDR3 nucleotides read TGTGCCAGCAGCGTAGGAGCGGGGGGTGCTCCCTACAATGAGCAGTTCTTC. This sequence encodes CASSVGAGGAPYNEQFF. The rearrangement joins TRBV9 to TRBJ2-1; TRBD2 agrees at 9 bases. The length of the CDR3 is 17 residues. Germline lookup yields CDR1 SGDLS and CDR2 YYNGEE. The V gene end was trimmed by 0 bases and the J gene end by 2 bases; junction bases not matched to a gene: 6. Full variable domain (outside the CDR3, taken from reference TRBV9 and TRBJ2-1): DSGVTQTPKHLITATGQRVTLRCSPRSGDLSVYWYQQSLDQGLQFLIQYYNGEERAKGNILERFSAQQFPDLHSELNLSSLELGDSALYFCASSVGAGGAPYNEQFFGPGTRLTVL.

The V call is TRBV28, the J call TRBJ1-2; the D is unclear. Trimming pared 7 bases from V and 4 bases from J, leaving 10 bases between. CDR1 and CDR2 (germline): MDHEN, SYDVKM. This CDR3 has 12 amino acids. The DNA for the CDR3 is TGTGCCAGCAAAAGCACACTCTATGGCTACACCTTC. This codes for CASKSTLYGYTF.